The T cell receptor beta chain under discussion was sequenced for a study of blood T cell repertoires in COVID-19. Study-wide background: Sources were T cells, B-cell-depleted T cells, or PBMCs; the material itself was cDNA or gDNA.

Libraries were prepared by immunoSEQ multiplex PCR; TCRdb keeps only in-frame clonotypes and omits some of them. The data show about 230,000 clones, approximately 83% seen once. This CDR3 spans 15 amino acids. The V end lost 0 bases, the J end lost 4 bases, and 12 bases lay between the germline ends. Looked up from germline, CDR1 is MNHEY and CDR2 is SMNVEV (reference sequence). This rearrangement joins TRBV27 to TRBJ2-5; a possible D gene is TRBD2 (5 bases). The sequencing input was peripheral blood. This receptor was identified in a middle-aged man with acute or convalescent COVID-19. CDR3 DNA sequence: TGTGCCAGCAGTTTATCCGGGGTATGGGGAGAGACCCAGTACTTC. Amino acids: CASSLSGVWGETQYF.